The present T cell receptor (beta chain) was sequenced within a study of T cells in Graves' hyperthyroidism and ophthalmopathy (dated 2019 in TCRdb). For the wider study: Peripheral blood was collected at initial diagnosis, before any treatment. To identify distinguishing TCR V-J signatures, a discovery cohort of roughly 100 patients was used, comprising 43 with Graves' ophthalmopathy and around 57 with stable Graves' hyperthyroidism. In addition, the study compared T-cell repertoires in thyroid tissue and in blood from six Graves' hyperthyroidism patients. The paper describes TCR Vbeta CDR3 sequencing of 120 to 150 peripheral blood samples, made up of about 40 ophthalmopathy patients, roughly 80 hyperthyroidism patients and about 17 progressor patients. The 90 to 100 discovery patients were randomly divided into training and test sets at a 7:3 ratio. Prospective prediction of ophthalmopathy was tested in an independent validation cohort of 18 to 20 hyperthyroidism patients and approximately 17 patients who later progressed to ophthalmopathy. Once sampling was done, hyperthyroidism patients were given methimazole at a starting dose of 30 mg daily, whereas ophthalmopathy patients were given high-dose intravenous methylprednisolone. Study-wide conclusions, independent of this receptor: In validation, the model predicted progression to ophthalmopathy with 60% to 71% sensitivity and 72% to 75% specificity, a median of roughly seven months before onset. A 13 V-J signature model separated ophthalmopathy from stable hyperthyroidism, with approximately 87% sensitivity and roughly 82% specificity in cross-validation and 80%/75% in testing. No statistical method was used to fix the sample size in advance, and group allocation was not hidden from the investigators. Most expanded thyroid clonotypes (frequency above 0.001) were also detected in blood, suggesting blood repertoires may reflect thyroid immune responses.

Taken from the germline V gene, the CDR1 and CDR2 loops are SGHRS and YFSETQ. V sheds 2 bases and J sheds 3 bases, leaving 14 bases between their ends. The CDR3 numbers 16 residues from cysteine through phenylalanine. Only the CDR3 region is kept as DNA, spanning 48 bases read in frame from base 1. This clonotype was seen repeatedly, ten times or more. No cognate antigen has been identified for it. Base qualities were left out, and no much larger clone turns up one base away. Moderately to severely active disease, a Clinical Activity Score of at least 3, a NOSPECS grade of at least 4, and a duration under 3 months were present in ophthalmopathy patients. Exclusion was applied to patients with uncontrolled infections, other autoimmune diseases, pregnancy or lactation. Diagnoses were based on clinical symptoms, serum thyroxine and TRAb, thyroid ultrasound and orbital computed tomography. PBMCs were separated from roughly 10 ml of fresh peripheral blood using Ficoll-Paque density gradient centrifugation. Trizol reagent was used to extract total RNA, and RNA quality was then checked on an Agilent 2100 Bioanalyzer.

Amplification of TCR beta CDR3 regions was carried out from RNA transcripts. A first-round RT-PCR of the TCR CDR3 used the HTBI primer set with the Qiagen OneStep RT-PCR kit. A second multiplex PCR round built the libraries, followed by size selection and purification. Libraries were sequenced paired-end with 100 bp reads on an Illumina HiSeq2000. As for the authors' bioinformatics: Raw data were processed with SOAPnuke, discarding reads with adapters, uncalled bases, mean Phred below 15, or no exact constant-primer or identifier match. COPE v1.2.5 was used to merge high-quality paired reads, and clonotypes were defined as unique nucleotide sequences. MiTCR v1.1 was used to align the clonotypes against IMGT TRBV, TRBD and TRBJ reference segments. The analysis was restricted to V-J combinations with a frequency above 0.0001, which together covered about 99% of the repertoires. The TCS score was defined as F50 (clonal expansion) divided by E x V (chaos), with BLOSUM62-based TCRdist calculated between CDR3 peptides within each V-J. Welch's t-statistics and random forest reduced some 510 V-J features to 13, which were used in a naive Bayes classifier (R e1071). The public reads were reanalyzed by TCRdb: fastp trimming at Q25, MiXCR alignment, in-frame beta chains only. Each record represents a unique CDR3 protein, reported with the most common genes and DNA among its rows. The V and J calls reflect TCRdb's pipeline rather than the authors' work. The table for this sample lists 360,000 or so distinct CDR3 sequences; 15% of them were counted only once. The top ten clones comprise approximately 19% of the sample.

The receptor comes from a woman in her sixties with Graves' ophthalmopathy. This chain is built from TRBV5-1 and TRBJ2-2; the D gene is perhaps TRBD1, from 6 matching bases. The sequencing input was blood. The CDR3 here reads CASSFTGNGDTGELFF. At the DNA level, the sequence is TGCGCCAGCAGCTTCACAGGGAACGGGGACACCGGGGAGCTGTTTTTT.